This paragraph reports one TCR beta chain. This specimen belongs to a study of T-cell memory formation after mild COVID-19. Germline V lookup: CDR1 KGHDR, CDR2 SFDVKD. V was shortened by 4 bases and J by 3 bases, with 15 bases between the two germline ends. This CDR3 spans 16 amino acids. TCRdb re-called the 5' RACE reads through MiXCR, storing one row per CDR3 protein. The top ten hold roughly 8.3% of the sample, which has 550,000 to 600,000 distinct CDR3 sequences, 20% to 25% seen once. The chain has TRBV24-1 and TRBJ2-1; a weak D match, TRBD2 (6 bases). The sequence derives from an adult woman who had mild COVID-19 (a few samples of this study predate the infection). Cell type and time point are not known. Sequences were obtained from PBMCs or a T cell subset sorted from them (not recorded which). CDR3 DNA: TGTGCCACCAGTGAAGACTTGACTAGTGGCTACAATGAGCAGTTCTTC. It translates to CATSEDLTSGYNEQFF.